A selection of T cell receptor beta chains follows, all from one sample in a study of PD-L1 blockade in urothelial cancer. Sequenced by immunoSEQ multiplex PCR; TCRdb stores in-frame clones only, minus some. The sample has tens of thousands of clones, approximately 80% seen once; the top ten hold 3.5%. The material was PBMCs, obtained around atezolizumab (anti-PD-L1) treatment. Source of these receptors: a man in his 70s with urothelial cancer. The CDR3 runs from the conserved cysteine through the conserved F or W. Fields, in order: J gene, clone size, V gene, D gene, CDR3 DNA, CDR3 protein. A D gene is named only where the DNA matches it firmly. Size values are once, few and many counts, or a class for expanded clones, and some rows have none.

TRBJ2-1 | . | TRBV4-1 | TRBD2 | TGCGCCAGCAGCCCACATAGAGGGCGGGAGGGCCGGAATGAGCAGTTCTTC | CASSPHRGREGRNEQFF
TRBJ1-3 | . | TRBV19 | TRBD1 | TGTGCCAGTAGTACAGGGGGCTTCTCTGGAAACACCATATATTTT | CASSTGGFSGNTIYF
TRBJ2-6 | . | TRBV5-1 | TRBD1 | TGCGCCAGCAGCCCCGTAAGAGGACAGGCTTCTGGGGCCAACGTCCTGACTTTC | CASSPVRGQASGANVLTF
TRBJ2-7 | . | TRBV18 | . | TGTGCCAGCTCACAATCAGTGAACTCCTACGAGCAGTACTTC | CASSQSVNSYEQYF
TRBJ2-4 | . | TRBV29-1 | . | TGCAGCGTTGAAGATTCGGGAGTGGCCAAAAACATTCAGTACTTC | CSVEDSGVAKNIQYF
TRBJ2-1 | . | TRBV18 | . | TGTGCCAGCTCACCACCGCTGCGTACTCAAAATGAGCAGTTCTTC | CASSPPLRTQNEQFF
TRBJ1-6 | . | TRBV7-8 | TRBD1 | TGTGCCAGCAGCGTACAGGGGGAGGGTTCACCCCTCCACTTT | CASSVQGEGSPLHF
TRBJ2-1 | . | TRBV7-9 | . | TGTGCCAGCAGCTTTAGAAGGGGGGGGACTCGCTCGAACAATGAGCAGTTCTTC | CASSFRRGGTRSNNEQFF
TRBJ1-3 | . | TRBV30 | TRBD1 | TGTGCCTGTGGACAGGGGACATTCTACTCTGGAAACACCATATATTTT | CACGQGTFYSGNTIYF
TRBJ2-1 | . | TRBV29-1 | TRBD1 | TGCAGCGTTGGGCAGGGGGTCAATGAGCAGTTCTTC | CSVGQGVNEQFF
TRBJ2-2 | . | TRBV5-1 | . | TGCGCCAGCAGCTTGGCCGCAGTCAGGGGCCCCGGGGAGCTGTTTTTT | CASSLAAVRGPGELFF
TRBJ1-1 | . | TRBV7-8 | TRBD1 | TGTGCCAGCAAGGGTCAGGGGGCCTTGAACACTGAAGCTTTCTTT | CASKGQGALNTEAFF
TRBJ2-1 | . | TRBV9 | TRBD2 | TGTGCCAGCAGCGTAGAACAGGCGGGAGGCTACAATGAGCAGTTCTTC | CASSVEQAGGYNEQFF
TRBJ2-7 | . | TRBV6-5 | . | TGTGCCAGCAGGCCCAGCGAAGTGGGTAACGAGCAGTACTTC | CASRPSEVGNEQYF
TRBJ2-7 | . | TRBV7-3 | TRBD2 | TGTGCCAGCAGCCCCCTGGCGAGCGGGAGCAAGGAGCAGTACTTC | CASSPLASGSKEQYF
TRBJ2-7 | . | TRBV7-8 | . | TGTGCCAGCAGCTCTAGCATAACTTATCCTTACGAGCAGTACTTC | CASSSSITYPYEQYF
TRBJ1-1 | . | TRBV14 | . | TGTGCCAGCAGCCGAGACAGGAACACTGAAGCTTTCTTT | CASSRDRNTEAFF
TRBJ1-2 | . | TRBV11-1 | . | TGTGCCAGCAGCTTAGATGGCGGAAGAGGCTACACCTTC | CASSLDGGRGYTF
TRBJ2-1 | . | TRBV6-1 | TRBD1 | TGTGCCAGCAGCACGACAGGGAGTTCCTACAATGAGCAGTTCTTC | CASSTTGSSYNEQFF
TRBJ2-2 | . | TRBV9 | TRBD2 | TGTGCCAGCAGCCTACTAGCGGGGGTGGCCGGGGAGCTGTTTTTT | CASSLLAGVAGELFF
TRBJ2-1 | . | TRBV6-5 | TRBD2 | TGTGCCAGCAGTTACTCCGGGACTAACTACAATGAGCAGTTCTTC | CASSYSGTNYNEQFF
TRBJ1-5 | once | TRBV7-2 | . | TGTGCCAGCAGCTTAGGCGCGGGGTCCAATCAGCCCCAGCATTTT | CASSLGAGSNQPQHF
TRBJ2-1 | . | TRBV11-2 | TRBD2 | TGTGCCAGCAGCTTAGCCTCGACTAGCGGAGAGCAGTTCTTC | CASSLASTSGEQFF
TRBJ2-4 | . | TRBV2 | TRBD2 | TGTGCCAGCAGCACGGGGGGACTAGCGGACTTGGCCAAAAACATTCAGTACTTC | CASSTGGLADLAKNIQYF
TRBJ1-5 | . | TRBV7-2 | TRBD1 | TGTGCCAGCAGCTACGTCGGGACAGCGGATCAGCCCCAGCATTTT | CASSYVGTADQPQHF
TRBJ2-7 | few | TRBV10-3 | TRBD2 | TGTGCCATCAGTCCCGGGACTAGAATGCTCGAGCAGTACTTC | CAISPGTRMLEQYF
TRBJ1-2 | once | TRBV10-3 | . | TGTGCCATCAGCGCCAATGGGCAGGTCTATGGCTACACCTTC | CAISANGQVYGYTF
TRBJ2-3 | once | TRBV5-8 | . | TGTGCCAGCAGCATTGGGCCGGGGAAAAGGACAGATACGCAGTATTTT | CASSIGPGKRTDTQYF
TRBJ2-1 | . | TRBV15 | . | TGTGCCACCAGCAGAGAGGTTTCGGTTAGCTCCTACAATGAGCAGTTCTTC | CATSREVSVSSYNEQFF
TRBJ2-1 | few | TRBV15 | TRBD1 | TGTGCCACCAGCCCCCGACAGGGAGTTTCGTTCTTC | CATSPRQGVSFF
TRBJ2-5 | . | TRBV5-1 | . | TGCGCCAGCAGCTTGGCGGTCCTAGAGGAGACCCAGTACTTC | CASSLAVLEETQYF
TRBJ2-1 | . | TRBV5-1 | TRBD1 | TGCGCCAGCAGCTTAGGGACAGGGAGGGGCAATGAGCAGTTCTTC | CASSLGTGRGNEQFF
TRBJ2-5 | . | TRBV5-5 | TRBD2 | TGTGCCAGCACCTTGGGACTAGCGGGGATTGAGACCCAGTACTTC | CASTLGLAGIETQYF
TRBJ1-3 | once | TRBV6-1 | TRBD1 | TGTGCCAGCAGCGACAGGGATCGAAACACCATATATTTT | CASSDRDRNTIYF
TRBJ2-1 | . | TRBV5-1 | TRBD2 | TGCGCCAGCAGCTTGGGAGGCGGGGGGCGGAATGAGCAGTTCTTC | CASSLGGGGRNEQFF
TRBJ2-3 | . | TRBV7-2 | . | TGTGCCAGCAGCTTATTACCAGGGGCGGCGGTAGATACGCAGTATTTT | CASSLLPGAAVDTQYF
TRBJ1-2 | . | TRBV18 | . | TGTGCCAGCTCACCACCGGGAGCGTCCGCAGGCTACACCTTC | CASSPPGASAGYTF
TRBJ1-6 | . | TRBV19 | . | TGTGCCAGTACCCCAAAGGGAGGGGCCGGGTCACCCCTCCACTTT | CASTPKGGAGSPLHF
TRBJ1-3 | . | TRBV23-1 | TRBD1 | TGCGCCAGCAGTTTCGACAGGGGTCCCTTAAACACCATATATTTT | CASSFDRGPLNTIYF
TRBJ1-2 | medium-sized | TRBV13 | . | TGTGCCAGCAGCCTCGGTGCCGTTAACTATGGCTACACCTTC | CASSLGAVNYGYTF
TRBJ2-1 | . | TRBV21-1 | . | TGTGCCAGCAGCCCGTCCAGGTCTGAGGGGGATGAGCAGTTCTTC | CASSPSRSEGDEQFF
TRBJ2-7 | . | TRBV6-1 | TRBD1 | TGTGCCAGCAGAGGCTACGACAGGGGTTTCGAGCAGTACTTC | CASRGYDRGFEQYF
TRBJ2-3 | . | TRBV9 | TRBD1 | TGTGCCAGCAGCGGGGGGACAGGGGATACTATTTTT | CASSGGTGDTIF
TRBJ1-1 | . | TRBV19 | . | TGTGCCAGCCATTTCCAGGGCTCGAACACTGAAGCTTTCTTT | CASHFQGSNTEAFF
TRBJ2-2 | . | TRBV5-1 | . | TGCGCCAGCAACCCCGCGGGACAGTCCGGGGAGCTGTTTTTT | CASNPAGQSGELFF
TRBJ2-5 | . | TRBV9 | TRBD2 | TGTGCCAGCAGCCGTAGCGGGGGGGACCAAGAGACCCAGTACTTC | CASSRSGGDQETQYF
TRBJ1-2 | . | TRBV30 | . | TGTGCCTGGAGGCAGGGATCTAACTATGGCTACACCTTC | CAWRQGSNYGYTF
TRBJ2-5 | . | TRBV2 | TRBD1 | TGTGCCAGCAAGACAGGGGGTCGGGTATTGGAGACCCAGTACTTC | CASKTGGRVLETQYF
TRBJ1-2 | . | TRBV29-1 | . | TGCAGCGTTGATTACGGCGGGGCAAGGGGAGACTATGGCTACACCTTC | CSVDYGGARGDYGYTF
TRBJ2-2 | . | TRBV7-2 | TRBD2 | TGTGCCAGCAGCTTAGTAGCGGGAGGAATCACCGGGGAGCTGTTTTTT | CASSLVAGGITGELFF
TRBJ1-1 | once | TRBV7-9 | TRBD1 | TGTGCCAGCAGCTTCCGGACAGGGGTAAACACTGAAGCTTTCTTT | CASSFRTGVNTEAFF
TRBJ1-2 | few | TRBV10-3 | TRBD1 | TGTGCCATCTCCGGGACAGGGGAAGGCTACACCTTC | CAISGTGEGYTF
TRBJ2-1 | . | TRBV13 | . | TGTGCCAGCAGCTACTATTCAGAGGCGGGCTGGGACTCCTACAATGAGCAGTTCTTC | CASSYYSEAGWDSYNEQFF
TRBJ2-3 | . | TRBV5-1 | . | TGCGCCAGCAGCCCGGGGAACCAGATCACAGATACGCAGTATTTT | CASSPGNQITDTQYF
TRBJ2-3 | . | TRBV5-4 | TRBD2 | TGTGCCAGCAGCAGCGGGGGGGGACGCACAGATACGCAGTATTTT | CASSSGGGRTDTQYF
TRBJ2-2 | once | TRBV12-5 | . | TGTGCTAGTGGTGGGTGGATGGTGCGGTCCGGGGAGCTGTTTTTT | CASGGWMVRSGELFF
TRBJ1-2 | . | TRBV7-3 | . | TGTGCCAGCAGCTTCGGGGGGGGCGAGTTGGAGGGCTACACCTTC | CASSFGGGELEGYTF
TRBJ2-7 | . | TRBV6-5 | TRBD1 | TGTGCCAGCAGCCGACAGGGGAGCGAGCAGTACTTC | CASSRQGSEQYF
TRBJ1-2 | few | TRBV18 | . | TGTGCCAGCTCACCGTCAGGGTTGAACTATGGCTACACCTTC | CASSPSGLNYGYTF